Below, one T cell receptor (beta chain) is given with its context. Its antigen remains unidentified. Germline is not matched at one junction end, which may reflect a read error. The data belong to a study of CD8+CD57+ T cells in acquired aplastic anemia. Study-level information: Healthy CD8+ samples averaged around 11 million reads.

CDR3 length equals 14 residues. The germline CDR1 and CDR2 sequences are SGHTA and FQGTGA. CDR3 and TCR beta VDJ profiling relied on a genomic DNA template. TCRdb processed the reads anew with MiXCR; each CDR3 protein has one entry. The sample comprises hundreds of thousands of distinct CDR3 sequences, roughly 64% of which are singletons, and 4% rests with the top ten. The study's findings and limits: Fewer than 30 shared CD8+ CDR3s appeared highly expressed within patients' immunodominant clones.

The receptor was derived from a human donor in good health, serving as a control. Sample: sorted CD4+, CD8+, or CD8+CD57+ T cells (not recorded which) from PBMCs. The chain has TRBV7-3 and TRBJ1-2; tentative D call: TRBD1 (5 bases). The CDR3 region has the DNA TGTGCCAGCAGCTTACGAGGGACGGATAGCGGCTACGAGTTC. Its translation: CASSLRGTDSGYEF.